This entry lists 10 T cell receptor beta chains sequenced from one sample in a study of human T cells and chemical hapten exposure. Time point described: patch test 3, about 24 weeks after DPC sensitization. As for treatment: therapeutic diphenylcyclopropenone sensitization with weekly scalp DPC. TCRdb analysed the RACE reads with MiXCR anew, one entry per CDR3 protein. The data hold roughly 100,000 distinct CDR3 sequences, with approximately 36% observed a single time. The specimen comprised whole blood, sampled in connection with sensitization to the hapten diphenylcyclopropenone (DPC). All receptors derive from a man aged 35 to 55 with alopecia areata. Some clones in this sample may be carry-over from other donors' samples.

This clonotype was found a few times. The V gene is TRBV21-1, the J gene TRBJ2-6. TRBV21-1 is a recognized pseudogene. This CDR3 spans 17 amino acids. The CDR3 loop reads CASTRHPRKSGANVLTF. Here the CDR3 DNA reads TGTGCCAGCACCCGACACCCTAGGAAGTCTGGGGCCAACGTCCTGACTTTC.

The V gene is TRBV20-1, the J gene TRBJ2-4; D perhaps matches TRBD2 (5 bases). V lost 0 bases to trimming and J lost 6 bases, with 21 bases between them. The CDR3 consists of 17 residues. Germline V lookup: CDR1 DFQATT, CDR2 SNEGSKA (reference sequence). CDR3 nucleotide sequence: TGCAGTGCTAGAGATCCGGCTAATAGCGCCTTGGGAAACATTCAGTACTTC. Amino acids: CSARDPANSALGNIQYF.

There are a few counts of this clonotype. The V gene is TRBV20-1, the J gene TRBJ2-5; a possible D gene is TRBD2 (5 bases). The V end was cut by 6 bases, the J end by 5 bases, with 16 bases between. Germline CDR1 reads DFQATT; CDR2 reads SNEGSKA (reference sequence). The CDR3 contains 13 residues. The CDR3 DNA sequence: TGCAGTGCCCTACTCCTAGGAGGCGAGACCCAGTACTTC. Amino acids: CSALLLGGETQYF.

This clonotype was seen ten or more times. The chain carries TRBV15 and TRBJ2-1; the match to TRBD2 covers 16 bases. This CDR3 has 21 amino acids. CDR1 and CDR2 from the germline V gene are LNHNV and YYDKDF (reference sequence). J gave up 0 bases and V 3 bases, and 11 bases lay outside the gene matches. The DNA of the CDR3 is TGTGCCACCAGCAGTACAAAATTGGGACTAGCGGGAGGGAGCTCCTACAATGAGCAGTTCTTC. Translated, it gives CATSSTKLGLAGGSSYNEQFF.

This clonotype was seen a handful of times. The CDR3 bases are TGCGCCAGCAGCCCCGGGGGCTCTGGGGATGGCTACACCTTC. Translated: CASSPGGSGDGYTF. The genes are TRBV4-3 and TRBJ1-2; D perhaps matches TRBD1 (6 bases). Germline loops: CDR1 LGHNA, CDR2 YSLEER. V was clipped by 4 bases and J by 6 bases, with 15 bases between them. The length of the CDR3 is 14 residues.

This clonotype was found a few times. The chain is built from TRBV21-1 and TRBJ2-5; TRBD1, the table's D call, was not compared with the DNA. TRBV21-1 is a pseudogene segment. This CDR3 region has 15 residues. CDR3 in amino acids: CASSKGNRAQETQYF. Here the CDR3 DNA reads TGTGCCAGCAGCAAAGGGAACAGGGCCCAAGAGACCCAGTACTTC.

The V gene is TRBV6-5, the J gene TRBJ1-5, with 7 bases matching TRBD1. The V segment lost 5 bases and the J segment 5 bases; nucleotides outside the gene matches: 15. This CDR3 has 17 residues. The germline V gene has CDR1 MNHEY and CDR2 SVGAGI. The DNA for the CDR3 is TGTGCCAGCAGTCCAGGGGGGGCTGTATTGAGGGATCAGCCCCAGCATTTT. This gives the protein CASSPGGAVLRDQPQHF.

This clonotype is a singleton in its sample. As DNA, the CDR3 is TGTGCCAGCAGCCTAACTAGGGGGCAGTCACCCCTCCACTTT. As protein: CASSLTRGQSPLHF. V gene TRBV6-5 combines with J gene TRBJ1-6; 7 bases align to TRBD1. The V gene's germline CDR1 is MNHEY and CDR2 SVGAGI. The CDR3 length is 14 residues. J lost 10 bases, V lost 6 bases, and 9 bases had no gene match.

The chain joins TRBV14 to TRBJ2-7; D is undetermined. Deletions cut 2 bases from V and 1 base from J, with 0 bases between. CDR1 and CDR2 (germline): SGHDN, FVKESK. This CDR3 spans 11 amino acids. The CDR3 DNA sequence: TGTGCCAGCAGCCAATCCTACGAGCAGTACTTC. Encoded protein: CASSQSYEQYF.

This clonotype showed up just a few times. V usage is TRBV9 and J usage is TRBJ1-5; D is unclear. Germline loops: CDR1 SGDLS, CDR2 YYNGEE. This CDR3 is built from 14 residues. Trimming removed 0 bases at V and 2 bases at J, with 6 bases between. The CDR3 DNA is TGTGCCAGCAGCGTAGCCGGCGGCAATCAGCCCCAGCATTTT. This translates into CASSVAGGNQPQHF. The full variable domain, completed using reference TRBV9 and TRBJ1-5, is DSGVTQTPKHLITATGQRVTLRCSPRSGDLSVYWYQQSLDQGLQFLIQYYNGEERAKGNILERFSAQQFPDLHSELNLSSLELGDSALYFCASSVAGGNQPQHFGDGTRLSIL.